These T cell receptor beta chains were read from a single sample in a study of cytomegalovirus exposure and HLA in healthy donors. TCRdb keeps only in-frame clones here, not all; method: immunoSEQ multiplex PCR. Of around 210,000 clones in the sample, 75% to 85% were seen once. Sequencing was performed on PBMCs. The receptors stem from a male donor in good health and CMV-seropositive. Each CDR3 is given with its conserved first and last residue. The order of the fields is V gene, D gene, J gene, clone size, CDR3 protein, CDR3 DNA. A D gene is named only where the DNA matches it firmly. Clone size, where shown, is once, few, many, or a class for clones that have expanded.

v_call: TRBV27; d_call: .; j_call: TRBJ2-6; clone_size: .; cdr3_aa: CASSTSESGANVLTF; cdr3_nt: .
v_call: TRBV27; d_call: .; j_call: TRBJ2-1; clone_size: .; cdr3_aa: CASREGVYNEQFF; cdr3_nt: TGTGCCAGCAGAGAGGGGGTTTACAATGAGCAGTTCTTC
v_call: TRBV28; d_call: TRBD1; j_call: TRBJ2-2; clone_size: few; cdr3_aa: CASSWDRTNTGELFF; cdr3_nt: TGTGCCAGCAGTTGGGACAGAACGAACACCGGGGAGCTGTTTTTT
v_call: TRBV2; d_call: .; j_call: TRBJ1-2; clone_size: .; cdr3_aa: CASSVSPRESYTF; cdr3_nt: TGTGCCAGCAGTGTCAGCCCCAGGGAATCCTACACCTTC
v_call: TRBV7-8; d_call: TRBD2; j_call: TRBJ2-3; clone_size: few; cdr3_aa: CASSPGTRHTDTQYF; cdr3_nt: TGTGCCAGCAGCCCGGGGACTAGACACACAGATACGCAGTATTTT
v_call: TRBV5-1; d_call: TRBD2; j_call: TRBJ2-5; clone_size: .; cdr3_aa: CASAGGAGEETQYF; cdr3_nt: TGCGCCAGCGCGGGCGGCGCGGGGGAAGAGACCCAGTACTTC
v_call: TRBV5-4; d_call: .; j_call: TRBJ1-4; clone_size: .; cdr3_aa: CASSLQGSVEKLFF; cdr3_nt: TGTGCCAGCAGCTTACAGGGATCCGTTGAAAAACTGTTTTTT
v_call: TRBV5-1; d_call: TRBD1; j_call: TRBJ1-4; clone_size: .; cdr3_aa: CASSTGTGGIFNEKLFF; cdr3_nt: TGCGCCAGCAGTACAGGGACAGGGGGGATTTTTAATGAAAAACTGTTTTTT
v_call: TRBV11-2; d_call: TRBD2; j_call: TRBJ2-3; clone_size: .; cdr3_aa: CASSRGSGGGRNTDTQYF; cdr3_nt: TGTGCCAGCAGCCGAGGGTCGGGGGGAGGGCGGAACACAGATACGCAGTATTTT
v_call: TRBV10-1; d_call: .; j_call: TRBJ1-6; clone_size: .; cdr3_aa: CASSDPSDTGPLSYNSPLHF; cdr3_nt: TGCGCCAGCAGTGACCCCTCGGACACCGGGCCCCTCTCCTATAATTCACCCCTCCACTTT
v_call: TRBV7-8; d_call: .; j_call: TRBJ2-1; clone_size: .; cdr3_aa: CASSSHSREQFF; cdr3_nt: TGTGCCAGCAGCTCCCACTCGCGTGAGCAGTTCTTC
v_call: TRBV2; d_call: .; j_call: TRBJ2-7; clone_size: .; cdr3_aa: CASSELYEQYF; cdr3_nt: TGTGCCAGCAGTGAGTTATACGAGCAGTACTTC
v_call: TRBV10-3; d_call: TRBD2; j_call: TRBJ2-1; clone_size: .; cdr3_aa: CAITSTSGSNEQFF; cdr3_nt: TGTGCCATCACGTCGACTAGCGGGAGCAATGAGCAGTTCTTC
v_call: TRBV7-6; d_call: TRBD1; j_call: TRBJ2-7; clone_size: few; cdr3_aa: CASSVRQGRSYEQYF; cdr3_nt: TGTGCCAGCAGCGTCCGACAGGGGCGATCCTACGAGCAGTACTTC
v_call: TRBV10-1; d_call: TRBD2; j_call: TRBJ2-2; clone_size: few; cdr3_aa: CASSRLAGETGELFF; cdr3_nt: TGCGCCAGCAGTCGTCTGGCGGGGGAGACCGGGGAGCTGTTTTTT
v_call: TRBV7-3; d_call: .; j_call: TRBJ2-1; clone_size: .; cdr3_aa: CASSQTTGFYNEQFF; cdr3_nt: TGTGCCAGCAGTCAGACGACAGGCTTCTACAATGAGCAGTTCTTC
v_call: TRBV13; d_call: .; j_call: TRBJ1-2; clone_size: once; cdr3_aa: CASSPATVRSYGYTF; cdr3_nt: TGTGCCAGCAGCCCCGCGACAGTGAGAAGCTATGGCTACACCTTC